This TCR beta chain was retrieved from a study of T cell clonality in common variable immunodeficiency. Study-level results: Compared with healthy controls, CVID subjects showed increased TCRbeta clonality, mostly in about a third. In common variable immunodeficiency, TCR beta chains reportedly carried fewer deletions and N-nucleotide insertions.

Sample share makes this clone medium-sized (0.01 to 0.1%). The antigen is undetermined. The read stops 3 residues short of the end of the CDR3; the missing end is completed from the germline J gene. CVID subjects had received replacement immunoglobulin for at least one year. CVID subjects were neither ill nor on immunomodulatory or immunosuppressive medication at sampling. Sequencing input was equivalent genomic DNA from CVID and controls. The repertoire was sequenced with immunoSEQ multiplex PCR; TCRdb's copy has only in-frame clones and lacks some. The table lists roughly 30,000 clones, no singletons, with less than 30% in the top ten. Germline loops: CDR1 SQVTM, CDR2 ANQGSEA. The length of the CDR3 is 10 residues. V gave up 6 bases and J gave up 3 bases, with 5 bases separating them.

This receptor was taken from a human donor with common variable immunodeficiency. Sequencing input: peripheral blood mononuclear cells. The chain is built from TRBV29-1 and TRBJ1-1, with D unclear. CDR3 DNA (partial): TGCAGCGTGAGGGACACTGAA. Protein: CSVRDTE. The whole CDR3 reads CSVRDTEAFF.